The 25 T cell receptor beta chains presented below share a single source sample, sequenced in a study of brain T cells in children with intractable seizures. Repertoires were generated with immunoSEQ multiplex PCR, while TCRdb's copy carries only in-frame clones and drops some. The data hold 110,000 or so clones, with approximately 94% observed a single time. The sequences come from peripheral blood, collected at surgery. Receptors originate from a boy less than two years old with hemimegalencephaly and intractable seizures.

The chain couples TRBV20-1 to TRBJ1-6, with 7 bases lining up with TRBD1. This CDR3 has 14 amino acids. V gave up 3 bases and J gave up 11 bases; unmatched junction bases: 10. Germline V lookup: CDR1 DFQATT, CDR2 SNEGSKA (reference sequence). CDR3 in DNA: TGCAGTGCTAGTTCGGTGGGACAGAGTCCACCCCTCCACTTT. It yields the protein CSASSVGQSPPLHF.

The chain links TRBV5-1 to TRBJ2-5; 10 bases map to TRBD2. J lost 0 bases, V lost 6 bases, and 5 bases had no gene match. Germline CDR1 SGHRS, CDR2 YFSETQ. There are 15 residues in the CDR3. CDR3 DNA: TGCGCCAGCAAGGGACTAGCGTCGTACCAAGAGACCCAGTACTTC. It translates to CASKGLASYQETQYF.

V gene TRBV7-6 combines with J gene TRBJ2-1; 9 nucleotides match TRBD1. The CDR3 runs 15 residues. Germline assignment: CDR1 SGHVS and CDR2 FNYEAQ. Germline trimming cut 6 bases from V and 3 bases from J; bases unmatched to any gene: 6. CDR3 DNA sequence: TGTGCCAGCAGTCCTCCGGGACAGGGCTACAATGAGCAGTTCTTC. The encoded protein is CASSPPGQGYNEQFF.

The CDR3, as DNA: TGTGCCAGCAGTTTCTCCCATAGTGGGTTGGCGGGCCCTTACCAAGAGACCCAGTACTTC. Residues: CASSFSHSGLAGPYQETQYF. The chain couples TRBV28 to TRBJ2-5; maybe TRBD2 (5 bases). Germline CDR1 is MDHEN and CDR2 is SYDVKM. The ends were cut back, 3 bases at V and 0 bases at J, with 26 bases in the middle. The CDR3 is 20 residues long.

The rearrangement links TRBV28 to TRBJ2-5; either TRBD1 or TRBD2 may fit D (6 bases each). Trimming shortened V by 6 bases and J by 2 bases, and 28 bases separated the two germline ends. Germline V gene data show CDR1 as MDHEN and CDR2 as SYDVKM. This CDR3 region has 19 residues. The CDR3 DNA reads TGTGCCAGCAGCCTTATTTTAGGGGCGACAGGAGGGGGTCAAGAGACCCAGTACTTC. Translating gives CASSLILGATGGGQETQYF.

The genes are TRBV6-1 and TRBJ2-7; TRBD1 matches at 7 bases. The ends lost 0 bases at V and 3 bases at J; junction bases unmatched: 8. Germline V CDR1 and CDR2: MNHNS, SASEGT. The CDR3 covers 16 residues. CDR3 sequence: CASSEARGTVYYEQYF. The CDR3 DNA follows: TGTGCCAGCAGTGAAGCGAGGGGGACAGTCTACTACGAGCAGTACTTC.

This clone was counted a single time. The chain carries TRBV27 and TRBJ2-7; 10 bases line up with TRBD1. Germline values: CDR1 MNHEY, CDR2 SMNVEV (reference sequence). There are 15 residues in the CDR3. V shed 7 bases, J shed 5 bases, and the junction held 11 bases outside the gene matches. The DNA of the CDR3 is TGTGCCAGCAAAAGCCTGACAGGGGGCGTTGACGAGCAGTACTTC. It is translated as CASKSLTGGVDEQYF.

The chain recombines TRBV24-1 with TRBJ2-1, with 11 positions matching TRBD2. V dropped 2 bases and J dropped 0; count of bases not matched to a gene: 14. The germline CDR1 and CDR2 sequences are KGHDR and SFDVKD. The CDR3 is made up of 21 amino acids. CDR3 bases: TGTGCCACCAGTGATTCCCCTGGACTAGCGGGCCAGGGGAGCTCCTACAATGAGCAGTTCTTC. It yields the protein CATSDSPGLAGQGSSYNEQFF.

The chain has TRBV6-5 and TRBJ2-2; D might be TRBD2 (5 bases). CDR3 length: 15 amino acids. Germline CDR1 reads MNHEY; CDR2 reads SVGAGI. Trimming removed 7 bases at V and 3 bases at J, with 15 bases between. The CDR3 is CASMAASTYTGELFF. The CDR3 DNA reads TGTGCCAGCATGGCGGCTAGCACCTACACCGGGGAGCTGTTTTTT.

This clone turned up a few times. The CDR3, as DNA: TGTGCCAGTAGTATTCGGGTCGGGCCCGGACCGATGAACACTGAAGCTTTCTTT. Amino acid sequence: CASSIRVGPGPMNTEAFF. The rearrangement joins TRBV19 to TRBJ1-1; D remains ambiguous. CDR1 is LNHDA and CDR2 is SQIVND in the germline V gene (reference sequence). The V end was cut by 3 bases, the J end by 0 bases, with 20 bases between. There are 18 residues in the CDR3.

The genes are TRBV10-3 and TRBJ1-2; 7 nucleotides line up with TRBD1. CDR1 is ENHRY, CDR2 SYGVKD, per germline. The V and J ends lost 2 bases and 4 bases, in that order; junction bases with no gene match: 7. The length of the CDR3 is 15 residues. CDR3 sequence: CAISEDLTGTYGYTF. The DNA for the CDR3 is TGTGCCATCAGTGAGGACCTGACAGGGACCTATGGCTACACCTTC.

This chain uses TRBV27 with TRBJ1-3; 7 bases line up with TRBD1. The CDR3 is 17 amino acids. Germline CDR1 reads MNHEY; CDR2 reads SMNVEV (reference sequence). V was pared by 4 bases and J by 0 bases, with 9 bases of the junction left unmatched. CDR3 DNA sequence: TGTGCCAGCAGTTCGAGGGGGCTCCCCACCTCTGGAAACACCATATATTTT. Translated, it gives CASSSRGLPTSGNTIYF.

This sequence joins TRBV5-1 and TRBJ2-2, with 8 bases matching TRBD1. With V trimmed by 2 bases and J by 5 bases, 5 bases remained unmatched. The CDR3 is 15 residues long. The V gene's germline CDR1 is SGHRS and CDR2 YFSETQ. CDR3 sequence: CASSFRGPGTGELFF. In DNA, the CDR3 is TGCGCCAGCAGCTTCAGGGGGCCAGGAACCGGGGAGCTGTTTTTT.

CDR3 coding DNA: TGTGCCAGCAGTTTCGGCAACACTGAAGCTTTCTTT. Amino acids: CASSFGNTEAFF. V is TRBV27 and J is TRBJ1-1; no definite D call. Germline V gives CDR1 MNHEY, CDR2 SMNVEV (reference sequence). Trimming left V 3 bases short and J 2 bases short, with 4 bases between. The CDR3 spans 12 residues.

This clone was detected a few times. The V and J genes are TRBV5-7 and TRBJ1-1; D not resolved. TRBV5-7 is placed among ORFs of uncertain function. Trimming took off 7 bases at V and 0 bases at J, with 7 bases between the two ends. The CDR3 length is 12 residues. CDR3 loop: CASFPVNTEAFF. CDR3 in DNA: TGTGCCAGCTTTCCGGTGAACACTGAAGCTTTCTTT.

The chain's CDR3 is CASSFFLWGIQYF. The CDR3 DNA reads TGTGCCAGCAGCTTTTTTTTGTGGGGGATTCAGTACTTC. The V and J genes are TRBV6-2 or TRBV6-3 and TRBJ2-4; D might be TRBD1 or TRBD2, each matching 5 bases. This CDR3 is built from 13 residues. Trimming stripped 6 bases from V and 10 bases from J, with 16 bases between. Germline V CDR1 and CDR2: MNHEY, SVGEGT.

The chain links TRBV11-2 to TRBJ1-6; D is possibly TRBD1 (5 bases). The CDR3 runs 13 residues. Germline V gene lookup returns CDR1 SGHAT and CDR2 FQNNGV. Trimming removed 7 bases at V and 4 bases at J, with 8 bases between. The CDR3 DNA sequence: TGTGCCAGCACCCAGGGTTATAATTCACCCCTCCACTTT. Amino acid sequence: CASTQGYNSPLHF.

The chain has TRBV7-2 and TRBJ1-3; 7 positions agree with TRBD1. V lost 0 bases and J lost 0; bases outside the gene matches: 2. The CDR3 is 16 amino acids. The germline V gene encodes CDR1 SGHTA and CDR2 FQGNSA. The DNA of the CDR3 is TGTGCCAGCAGCTTAGCGGGACAGCTCTCTGGAAACACCATATATTTT. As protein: CASSLAGQLSGNTIYF.

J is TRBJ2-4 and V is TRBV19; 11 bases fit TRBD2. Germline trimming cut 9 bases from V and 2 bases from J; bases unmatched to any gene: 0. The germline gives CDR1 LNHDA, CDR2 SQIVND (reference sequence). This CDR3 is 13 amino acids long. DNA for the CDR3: TGTGCCAGGACTAGCGGGACCAAAAACATTCAGTACTTC. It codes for CARTSGTKNIQYF.

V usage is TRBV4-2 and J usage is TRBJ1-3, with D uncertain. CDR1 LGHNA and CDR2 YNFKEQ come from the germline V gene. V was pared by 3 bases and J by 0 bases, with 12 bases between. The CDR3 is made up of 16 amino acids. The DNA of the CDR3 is TGTGCCAGCAGCCACCCGGCGGGGAGCTCTGGAAACACCATATATTTT. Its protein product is CASSHPAGSSGNTIYF.

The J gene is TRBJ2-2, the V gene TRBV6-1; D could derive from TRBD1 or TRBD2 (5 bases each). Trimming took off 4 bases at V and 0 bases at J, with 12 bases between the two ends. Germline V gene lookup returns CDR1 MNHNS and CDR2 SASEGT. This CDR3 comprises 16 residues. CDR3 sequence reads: CASSARQGANTGELFF. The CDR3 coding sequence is TGTGCCAGCAGTGCCCGCCAGGGAGCGAACACCGGGGAGCTGTTTTTT.

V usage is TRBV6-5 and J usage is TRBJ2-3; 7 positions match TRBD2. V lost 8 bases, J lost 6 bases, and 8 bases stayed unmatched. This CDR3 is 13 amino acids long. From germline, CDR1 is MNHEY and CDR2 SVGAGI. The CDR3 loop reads CASGIGAGDTQYF. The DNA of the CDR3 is TGTGCCAGCGGCATCGGAGCGGGGGATACGCAGTATTTT.

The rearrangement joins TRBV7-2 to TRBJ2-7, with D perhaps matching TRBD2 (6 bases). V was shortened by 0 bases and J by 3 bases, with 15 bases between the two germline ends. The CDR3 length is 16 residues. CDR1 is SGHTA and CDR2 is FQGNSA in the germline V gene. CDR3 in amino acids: CASSLAGGGAYYEQYF. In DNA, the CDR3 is TGTGCCAGCAGCTTAGCTGGTGGAGGGGCCTACTACGAGCAGTACTTC.

This CDR3 reads CASSSGNAPRGYTF. The DNA of the CDR3 is TGTGCCAGCAGCTCGGGGAACGCCCCTCGGGGCTACACCTTC. The chain couples TRBV9 to TRBJ1-2, with D hard to call. The V gene's germline CDR1 is SGDLS and CDR2 YYNGEE. Trimming removed 4 bases from V and 8 bases from J, with 18 bases in between. This CDR3 has 14 residues.

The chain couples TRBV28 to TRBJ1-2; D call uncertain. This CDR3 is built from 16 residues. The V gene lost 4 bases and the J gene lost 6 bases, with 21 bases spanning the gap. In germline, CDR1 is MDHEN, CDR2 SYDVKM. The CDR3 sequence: CASSSIWTDGKNGYTF. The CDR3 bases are TGTGCCAGCAGTTCGATCTGGACGGACGGGAAAAATGGCTACACCTTC.